A selection of T cell receptor beta chains follows, all from one sample in a study of blood T cell repertoires in COVID-19. TCRdb's copy holds only in-frame clones and misses some; the assay was immunoSEQ multiplex PCR. The data hold tens of thousands of clones, with roughly nine tenths observed a single time. Sequenced input: peripheral blood. The receptors were gathered from a woman aged 80 or older with active COVID-19. The CDR3 runs from the conserved cysteine through the conserved F or W. Only some rows state a clone size, as once, few, many or a class for expanded clones.

j_call v_call clone_size cdr3_aa
TRBJ2-3 TRBV5-1 - CASSLVGLATTDTQYF
TRBJ2-7 TRBV18 - CASSTTSGTYEQYF
TRBJ2-1 TRBV7-9 - CASSQQGLYNYEQFF
TRBJ2-2 TRBV7-3 - CASSFTTALTGELFF
TRBJ2-1 TRBV11-2 - CASSFPWRSGTEGNEQFF
TRBJ2-7 TRBV25-1 - CASSAGTSGRGVSYEQYF
TRBJ1-4 TRBV28 - CASSPPWEAKLFF
TRBJ1-1 TRBV18 - CASSHGQGALNTEAFF
TRBJ2-1 TRBV11-1 - CASSPTSGEFFWQFF
TRBJ2-7 TRBV28 - CASYPQGPSSYEQYF
TRBJ2-1 TRBV11-1 - CASSIRTSGFDEQFF
TRBJ2-5 TRBV6-5 - CATGTGGFRMGTQYF
TRBJ1-3 TRBV15 - CATSREPPGLGNTIYF
TRBJ1-4 TRBV14 - CASSQARGFKLFF
TRBJ1-2 TRBV28 - CASSDRVNYGYTF
TRBJ2-2 TRBV19 once CASMISGSANTGELFF
TRBJ2-2 TRBV11-2 once CASSLGAGKNTGELFF
TRBJ2-7 TRBV20-1 - CSADREYEQYF
TRBJ2-7 TRBV7-8 few CASSSSPGQGGYEQYF
TRBJ2-1 TRBV28 once CASSPWGQGREQFF
TRBJ2-5 TRBV19 - CASSDGQAETQYF
TRBJ1-1 TRBV5-6 - CASSSPGTGIRGTEAFF
TRBJ2-1 TRBV7-3 - CASSQIAGASYNEQFF
TRBJ2-5 TRBV4-1 - CASSQVDGGRQETQYF
TRBJ1-2 TRBV3-1/TRBV3-2 - CASSQRPQGSGYTF
TRBJ2-7 TRBV5-5 once CASSFGLAGKVNSYEQYF
TRBJ2-7 TRBV7-8 few CASSIGAGTRRSYEQYF
TRBJ2-2 TRBV5-1 - CASNSGGNTGELFF
TRBJ2-1 TRBV7-6 - CASSRAGGRFNEQFF
TRBJ2-1 TRBV23-1 - CASSQFGGSAYNEQFF
TRBJ2-3 TRBV7-8 - CASSLVTGGAADTQYF
TRBJ2-2 TRBV6-2/TRBV6-3 once CASSLQGAGTGELFF
TRBJ1-1 TRBV19 - CASSITTGMNTEAFF
TRBJ2-3 TRBV7-9 - CASSHRLAGGDTQYF
TRBJ2-1 TRBV7-2 - CASSLEGSGRAGEQFF
TRBJ2-7 TRBV24-1 - CATSPRGAYVYEQYF
TRBJ2-6 TRBV19 - CASSMDSVLLSGANVLTF
TRBJ2-1 TRBV7-9 - CASSRDSYSYNEQFF
TRBJ1-6 TRBV18 - CASSPLATSPLHF
TRBJ2-1 TRBV19 - CASSIDRSEQFF
TRBJ1-5 TRBV19 - CASSRAGQPQHF
TRBJ2-3 TRBV2 - CASSESGRSPDTQYF
TRBJ2-7 TRBV7-9 - CASSKTGGIYEQYF
TRBJ2-1 TRBV4-2 - CASSQEGGNTYNEQFF
TRBJ2-5 TRBV7-3 - CASSLLGLAGGPQETQYF
TRBJ2-1 TRBV28 - CASSRFTSGGYNEQFF
TRBJ1-4 TRBV15 - CATSRDLKEKLFF
TRBJ2-1 TRBV7-2 - CASSAGLAHNEQFF
TRBJ1-1 TRBV7-9 - CASSPQGDRDAFF
TRBJ1-2 TRBV10-3 - CAISEGTGGGRGYTF
TRBJ2-7 TRBV2 - CATTVYRDSYEQYF
TRBJ2-1 TRBV2 once CASTREGGQEQFF
TRBJ2-1 TRBV6-4 - CASSVTSGGRDEQFF
TRBJ1-1 TRBV15 - CATSRVGQGGTFF
TRBJ2-7 TRBV7-9 once CASSLEMGLTEQYF
TRBJ2-2 TRBV9 - CASDRGGGELFF
TRBJ2-7 TRBV7-6 few CASSPGLAGGPLGNEQYF
TRBJ1-3 TRBV18 - CASSPTTGSETSGNTIYF